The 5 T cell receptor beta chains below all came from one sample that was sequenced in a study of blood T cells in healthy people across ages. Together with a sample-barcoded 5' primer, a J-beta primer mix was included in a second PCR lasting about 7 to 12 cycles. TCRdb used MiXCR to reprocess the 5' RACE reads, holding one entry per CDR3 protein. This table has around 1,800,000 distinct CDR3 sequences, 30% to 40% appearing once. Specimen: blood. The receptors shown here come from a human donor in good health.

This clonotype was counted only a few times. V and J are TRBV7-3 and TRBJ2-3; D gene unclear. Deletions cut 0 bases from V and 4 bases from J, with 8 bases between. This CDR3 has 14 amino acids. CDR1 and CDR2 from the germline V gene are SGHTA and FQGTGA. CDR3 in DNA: TGTGCCAGCAGCTTAACAATAGGCGCAGATACGCAGTATTTT. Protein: CASSLTIGADTQYF.

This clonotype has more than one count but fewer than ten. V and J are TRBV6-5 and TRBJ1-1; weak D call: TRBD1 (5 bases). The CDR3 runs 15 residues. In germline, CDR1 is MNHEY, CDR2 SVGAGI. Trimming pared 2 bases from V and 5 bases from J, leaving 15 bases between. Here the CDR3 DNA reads TGTGCCAGCAGTTACGGCACCCCGGGGGGTACTGAAGCTTTCTTT. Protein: CASSYGTPGGTEAFF.

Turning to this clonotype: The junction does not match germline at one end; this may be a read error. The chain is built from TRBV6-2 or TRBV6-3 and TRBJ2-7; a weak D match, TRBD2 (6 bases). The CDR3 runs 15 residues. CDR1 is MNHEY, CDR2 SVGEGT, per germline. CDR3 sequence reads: CAGSFTSRGLDEQYF. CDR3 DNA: TGTGCCGGCAGTTTTACGTCTCGGGGACTCGACGAGCAGTACTTC.

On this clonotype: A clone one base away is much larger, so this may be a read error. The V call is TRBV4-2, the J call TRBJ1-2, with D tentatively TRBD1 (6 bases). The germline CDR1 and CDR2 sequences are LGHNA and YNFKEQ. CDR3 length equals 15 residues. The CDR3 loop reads CACSQDATGLYGYTF. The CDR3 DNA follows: TGTGCCTGCAGCCAAGATGCGACAGGACTCTATGGCTACACCTTC.

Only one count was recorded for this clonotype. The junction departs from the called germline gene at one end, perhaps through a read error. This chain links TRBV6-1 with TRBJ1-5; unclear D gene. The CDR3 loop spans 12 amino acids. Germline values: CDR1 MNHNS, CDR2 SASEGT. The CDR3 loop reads CASSDNNRPQHF. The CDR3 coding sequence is TGTGCCAGCAGTGATAATAATCGGCCCCAGCATTTT.